These T cell receptor beta chains were read from a single sample in a study of human T cells and chemical hapten exposure. MiXCR was run by TCRdb on the RACE reads, yielding one entry per CDR3 protein. The repertoire holds tens of thousands of distinct CDR3 sequences, with 9.3% as singletons. The sequencing here drew on whole blood, taken in connection with sensitization to the hapten diphenylcyclopropenone (DPC). The receptors come from a woman aged 45-59 years with alopecia areata. Some clones in this sample may be carry-over from other donors' samples. Both conserved end residues are part of each CDR3. Fields, in order: D gene, CDR3 length, J gene, clone size, V gene, CDR3 DNA, CDR3 protein. D genes are given only for firm matches. Clone size is stated in some rows and not others, as once, few, many or a class when expanded.

D gene: NA; CDR3 length: 12; J gene: TRBJ2-7; clone size: many; V gene: TRBV20-1; CDR3 DNA: TGCAGTGCTCCACCCGACAGATACGAGCAGTACTTC; CDR3 protein: CSAPPDRYEQYF
D gene: TRBD2; CDR3 length: 17; J gene: TRBJ2-7; clone size: many; V gene: TRBV12-3/TRBV12-4; CDR3 DNA: TGTGCCAGCAGTTCCCAACTCGGGACTAGCGGACGGCGGGAGCAGTACTTC; CDR3 protein: CASSSQLGTSGRREQYF
D gene: NA; CDR3 length: 16; J gene: TRBJ1-1; clone size: many; V gene: TRBV28; CDR3 DNA: TGTGCCAGCAGAAATTTACCTTTCAGGTTAGGCACTGAAGCTTTCTTT; CDR3 protein: CASRNLPFRLGTEAFF
D gene: NA; CDR3 length: 14; J gene: TRBJ1-2; clone size: NA; V gene: TRBV4-3; CDR3 DNA: TGCGCCAGCAGCCAAGATAGGCGGAACTATGGCTACACCTTC; CDR3 protein: CASSQDRRNYGYTF
D gene: NA; CDR3 length: 12; J gene: TRBJ1-2; clone size: many; V gene: TRBV6-1; CDR3 DNA: TGTGCCAGCCTCCGGGTTAGCTATGGCTACACCTTC; CDR3 protein: CASLRVSYGYTF
D gene: NA; CDR3 length: 14; J gene: TRBJ1-1; clone size: many; V gene: TRBV7-9; CDR3 DNA: TGTGCCAGCAGCTCCCTTTCAGTGAACACTGAAGCTTTCTTT; CDR3 protein: CASSSLSVNTEAFF
D gene: TRBD2; CDR3 length: 14; J gene: TRBJ2-1; clone size: few; V gene: TRBV12-3/TRBV12-4; CDR3 DNA: TGTGCCAGCACGACTAGCGGGATGGACAATGAGCAGTTCTTC; CDR3 protein: CASTTSGMDNEQFF
D gene: NA; CDR3 length: 14; J gene: TRBJ1-6; clone size: large; V gene: TRBV20-1; CDR3 DNA: TGCAGTGCTAGAGAAACGAAGGGGGACTCACCCCTCCACTTT; CDR3 protein: CSARETKGDSPLHF
D gene: NA; CDR3 length: 13; J gene: TRBJ1-2; clone size: many; V gene: TRBV2; CDR3 DNA: TGTGCCAGCAGTCTCCCGGCAGAGAATGGCTACACCTTC; CDR3 protein: CASSLPAENGYTF
D gene: NA; CDR3 length: 15; J gene: TRBJ2-1; clone size: NA; V gene: TRBV7-6; CDR3 DNA: TGTGCCAGCAGCGTCTCCGGATCAACAAACAATGAGCAGTTCTTC; CDR3 protein: CASSVSGSTNNEQFF
D gene: NA; CDR3 length: 15; J gene: TRBJ2-6; clone size: NA; V gene: TRBV7-6; CDR3 DNA: TGTGCCAGCAGCGCCGGTAACTCTGGGGCCAACGTCCTGACTTTC; CDR3 protein: CASSAGNSGANVLTF
D gene: NA; CDR3 length: 11; J gene: TRBJ2-1; clone size: many; V gene: TRBV5-1; CDR3 DNA: TGTGCCAGCAGCTCTTACAATGAGCAGTTCTTC; CDR3 protein: CASSSYNEQFF
D gene: NA; CDR3 length: 12; J gene: TRBJ2-3; clone size: many; V gene: TRBV12-3/TRBV12-4; CDR3 DNA: TGTGCCAGCAGTCCCCTAGCGGATACGCAGTATTTT; CDR3 protein: CASSPLADTQYF
D gene: NA; CDR3 length: 16; J gene: TRBJ2-2; clone size: many; V gene: TRBV30; CDR3 DNA: TGTGCCTCCCCAACTGGGGGCGGGAGATTCACCGGGGAGCTGTTTTTT; CDR3 protein: CASPTGGGRFTGELFF
D gene: NA; CDR3 length: 16; J gene: TRBJ2-3; clone size: medium-sized; V gene: TRBV7-6; CDR3 DNA: TGTGCCAGCAGCCGCGGCCGGGTCTTTAGCACAGATACGCAGTATTTT; CDR3 protein: CASSRGRVFSTDTQYF
D gene: NA; CDR3 length: 13; J gene: TRBJ2-1; clone size: many; V gene: TRBV5-1; CDR3 DNA: TGCGCCAGCAGCTTGGGGCTAGATCGGGAGCAGTTCTTC; CDR3 protein: CASSLGLDREQFF
D gene: NA; CDR3 length: 13; J gene: TRBJ1-1; clone size: few; V gene: TRBV2; CDR3 DNA: TGTGCCAGCAACATACAGGGTGCCACTGAAGCTTTCTTT; CDR3 protein: CASNIQGATEAFF
D gene: NA; CDR3 length: 12; J gene: TRBJ2-7; clone size: NA; V gene: TRBV6-2/TRBV6-3; CDR3 DNA: TGTGCCAGCAGTTACGGGTATTACGAGCAGTACTTC; CDR3 protein: CASSYGYYEQYF
D gene: NA; CDR3 length: 14; J gene: TRBJ2-1; clone size: few; V gene: TRBV20-1; CDR3 DNA: TGCAGTGCTAGAGGAGGGGGAATGGGGGATGAGCAGTTCTTC; CDR3 protein: CSARGGGMGDEQFF
D gene: TRBD2; CDR3 length: 15; J gene: TRBJ2-5; clone size: NA; V gene: TRBV27; CDR3 DNA: TGTGCCAGCAGTTCCCAGGGACTAGCTCAAGAGACCCAGTACTTC; CDR3 protein: CASSSQGLAQETQYF
D gene: TRBD1; CDR3 length: 15; J gene: TRBJ2-2; clone size: NA; V gene: TRBV2; CDR3 DNA: TGTGCCAGCAGCGGACAGGGCGCCGACACCGGGGAGCTGTTTTTT; CDR3 protein: CASSGQGADTGELFF
D gene: NA; CDR3 length: 13; J gene: TRBJ2-1; clone size: many; V gene: TRBV7-9; CDR3 DNA: TGTGCCAGCAGTGAGGATTGGGGGTATGAGCAGTTCTTC; CDR3 protein: CASSEDWGYEQFF
D gene: TRBD2; CDR3 length: 16; J gene: TRBJ2-3; clone size: many; V gene: TRBV7-2; CDR3 DNA: TGTGCCAGCAGCTTAGCCCTAGCGGAAGGAGTGCATACGCAGTATTTT; CDR3 protein: CASSLALAEGVHTQYF
D gene: NA; CDR3 length: 15; J gene: TRBJ1-1; clone size: many; V gene: TRBV27; CDR3 DNA: TGTGCCAGCAGTTTATCCCCAATGTGGAACACTGAAGCTTTCTTT; CDR3 protein: CASSLSPMWNTEAFF
D gene: TRBD2; CDR3 length: 14; J gene: TRBJ2-2; clone size: NA; V gene: TRBV10-2; CDR3 DNA: TGCGCCAGCAGTCTAGCGGCGAACACCGGGGAGCTGTTTTTT; CDR3 protein: CASSLAANTGELFF
D gene: NA; CDR3 length: 11; J gene: TRBJ2-1; clone size: many; V gene: TRBV20-1; CDR3 DNA: TGCAGTGCTAGAGGGGGATATGAGCAGTTCTTC; CDR3 protein: CSARGGYEQFF
D gene: NA; CDR3 length: 15; J gene: TRBJ1-1; clone size: many; V gene: TRBV7-8; CDR3 DNA: TGTGCCAGCAGCTTAGTTCCGGGCCAAAACACTGAAGCTTTCTTT; CDR3 protein: CASSLVPGQNTEAFF
D gene: NA; CDR3 length: 12; J gene: TRBJ1-6; clone size: many; V gene: TRBV7-2; CDR3 DNA: TGTGCCAGCAGCTTTAGAAATTCACCCCTCCACTTT; CDR3 protein: CASSFRNSPLHF
D gene: TRBD1; CDR3 length: 15; J gene: TRBJ2-1; clone size: many; V gene: TRBV19; CDR3 DNA: TGTGCCAGTACCCTCGGAGGGACAGGTTACAATGAGCAGTTCTTC; CDR3 protein: CASTLGGTGYNEQFF
D gene: NA; CDR3 length: 17; J gene: TRBJ2-3; clone size: many; V gene: TRBV5-5; CDR3 DNA: TGTGCCAGCAGCACGGGAATAGCGCCGAAAAGCACAGATACGCAGTATTTT; CDR3 protein: CASSTGIAPKSTDTQYF
D gene: NA; CDR3 length: 16; J gene: TRBJ2-4; clone size: many; V gene: TRBV2; CDR3 DNA: TGTGCCAGCAGTGAAAACAGCCTGCTGGCCAAAAACATTCAGTACTTC; CDR3 protein: CASSENSLLAKNIQYF
D gene: NA; CDR3 length: 15; J gene: TRBJ2-1; clone size: many; V gene: TRBV20-1; CDR3 DNA: TGCAGTGCTAGAGATTGGACCCTCATGGCTGGAGAGCAGTTCTTC; CDR3 protein: CSARDWTLMAGEQFF
D gene: NA; CDR3 length: 15; J gene: TRBJ1-4; clone size: once; V gene: TRBV29-1; CDR3 DNA: TGCAGCGTAAAACCGATGTCGGCCAAAGGGATGGAACTGTTTTTT; CDR3 protein: CSVKPMSAKGMELFF
D gene: NA; CDR3 length: 11; J gene: TRBJ2-7; clone size: NA; V gene: TRBV29-1; CDR3 DNA: TGCAGCGTTGAAGATCGGCAGTTCGTAAGCTTC; CDR3 protein: CSVEDRQFVSF
D gene: NA; CDR3 length: 14; J gene: TRBJ2-7; clone size: few; V gene: TRBV18; CDR3 DNA: TGTGCCAGCTCACCACCTCCGCCGGCCAACGAGCAGTACTTC; CDR3 protein: CASSPPPPANEQYF